This T cell receptor (beta chain) was obtained from a study of control samples from healthy donors and cancer patients. TCRdb keeps only in-frame clones here, not all; method: immunoSEQ multiplex PCR. This table holds about 140,000 clones, roughly nine tenths found once. The CDR3 is 13 amino acids. Germline lookup yields CDR1 SGHRS and CDR2 YFSETQ. V was clipped by 5 bases and J by 5 bases, with 13 bases between them. Sequenced sample: blood. The genes are TRBV5-1 and TRBJ1-2, with D tentatively TRBD1 (5 bases). The source is a man younger than 35 in good health. DNA of the CDR3: TGCGCCAGCAGTTCCGGGGCTCGTTATGGCTACACCTTC. It is translated as CASSSGARYGYTF. Looking up the rest from reference TRBV5-1 and TRBJ1-2 gives the full variable domain: KAGVTQTPRYLIKTRGQQVTLSCSPISGHRSVSWYQQTPGQGLQFLFEYFSETQRNKGNFPGRFSGRQFSNSRSEMNVSTLELGDSALYLCASSSGARYGYTFGSGTRLTVV.